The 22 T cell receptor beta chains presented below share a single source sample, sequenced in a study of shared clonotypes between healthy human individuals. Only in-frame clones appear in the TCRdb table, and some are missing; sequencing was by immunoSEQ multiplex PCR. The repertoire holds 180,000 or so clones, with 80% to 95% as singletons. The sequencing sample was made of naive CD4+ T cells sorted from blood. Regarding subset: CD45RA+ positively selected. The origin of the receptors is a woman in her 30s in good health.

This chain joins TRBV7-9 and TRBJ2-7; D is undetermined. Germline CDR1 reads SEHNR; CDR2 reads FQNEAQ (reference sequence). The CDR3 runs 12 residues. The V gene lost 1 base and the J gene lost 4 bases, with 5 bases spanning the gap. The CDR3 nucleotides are TGTGCCAGCAGCTTAGTTCGGTACGAGCAGTACTTC. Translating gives CASSLVRYEQYF.

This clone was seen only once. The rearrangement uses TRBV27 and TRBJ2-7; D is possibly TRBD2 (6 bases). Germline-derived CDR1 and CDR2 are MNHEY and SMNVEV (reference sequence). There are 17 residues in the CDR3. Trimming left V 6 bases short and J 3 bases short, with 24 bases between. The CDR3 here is CASSRYPPGGVVYEQYF. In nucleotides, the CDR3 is TGTGCCAGCAGCCGATACCCCCCGGGCGGGGTAGTCTACGAGCAGTACTTC.

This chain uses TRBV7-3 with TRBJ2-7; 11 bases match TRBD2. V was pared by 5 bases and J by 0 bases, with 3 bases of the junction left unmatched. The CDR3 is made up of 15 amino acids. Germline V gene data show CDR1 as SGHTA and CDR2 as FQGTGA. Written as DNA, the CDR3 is TGTGCCAGCAGCGAGACTAGCGGGGACTCCTACGAGCAGTACTTC. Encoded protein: CASSETSGDSYEQYF.

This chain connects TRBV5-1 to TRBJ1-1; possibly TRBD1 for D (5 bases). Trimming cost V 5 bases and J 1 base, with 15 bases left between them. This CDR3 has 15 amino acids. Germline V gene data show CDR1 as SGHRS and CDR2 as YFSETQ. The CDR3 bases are TGCGCCAGCAGTTCACCGTCCAGGGAGAACACTGAAGCTTTCTTT. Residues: CASSSPSRENTEAFF.

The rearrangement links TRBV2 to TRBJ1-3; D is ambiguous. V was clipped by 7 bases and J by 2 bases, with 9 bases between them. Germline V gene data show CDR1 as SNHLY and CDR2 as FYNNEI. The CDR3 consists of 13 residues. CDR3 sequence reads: CASTYLPGNTIYF. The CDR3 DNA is TGTGCCAGCACATACCTCCCTGGAAACACCATATATTTT.

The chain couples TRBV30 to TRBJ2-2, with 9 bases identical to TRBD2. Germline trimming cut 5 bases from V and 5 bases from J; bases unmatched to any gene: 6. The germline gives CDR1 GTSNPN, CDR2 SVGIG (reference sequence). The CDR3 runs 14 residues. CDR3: CAWDLGLATGELFF. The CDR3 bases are TGTGCCTGGGATCTCGGACTAGCGACCGGGGAGCTGTTTTTT.

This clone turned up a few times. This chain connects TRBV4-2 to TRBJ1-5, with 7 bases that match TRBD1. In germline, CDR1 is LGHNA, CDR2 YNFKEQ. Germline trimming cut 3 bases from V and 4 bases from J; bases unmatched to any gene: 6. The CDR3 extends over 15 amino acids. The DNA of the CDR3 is TGTGCCAGCAGCCAGCAAAAGGGGGCGAATCAGCCCCAGCATTTT. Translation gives CASSQQKGANQPQHF.

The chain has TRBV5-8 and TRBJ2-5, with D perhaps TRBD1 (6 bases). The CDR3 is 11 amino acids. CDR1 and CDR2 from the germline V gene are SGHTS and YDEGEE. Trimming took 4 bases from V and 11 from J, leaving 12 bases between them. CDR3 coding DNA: TGTGCCAGCAGCCCCGGACAGAAGCAGTACTTC. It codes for CASSPGQKQYF. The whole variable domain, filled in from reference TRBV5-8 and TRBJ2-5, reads EAGVTQSPTHLIKTRGQQATLRCSPISGHTSVYWYQQALGLGLQFLLWYDEGEERNRGNFPPRFSGRQFPNYSSELNVNALELEDSALYLCASSPGQKQYFGPGTRLLVL.

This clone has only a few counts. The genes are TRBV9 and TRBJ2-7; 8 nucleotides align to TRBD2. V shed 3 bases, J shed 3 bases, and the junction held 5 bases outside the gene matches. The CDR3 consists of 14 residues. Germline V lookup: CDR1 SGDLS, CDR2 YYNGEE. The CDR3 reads CASSATGGSYEQYF. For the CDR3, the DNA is TGTGCCAGCAGCGCAACGGGGGGGAGCTACGAGCAGTACTTC.

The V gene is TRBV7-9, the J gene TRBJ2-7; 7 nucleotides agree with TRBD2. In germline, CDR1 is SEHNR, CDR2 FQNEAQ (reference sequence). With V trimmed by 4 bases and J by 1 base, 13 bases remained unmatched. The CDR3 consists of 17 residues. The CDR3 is CASSSVASGTGSYEQYF. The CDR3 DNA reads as TGTGCCAGCAGCTCTGTAGCGAGCGGGACCGGTTCCTACGAGCAGTACTTC.

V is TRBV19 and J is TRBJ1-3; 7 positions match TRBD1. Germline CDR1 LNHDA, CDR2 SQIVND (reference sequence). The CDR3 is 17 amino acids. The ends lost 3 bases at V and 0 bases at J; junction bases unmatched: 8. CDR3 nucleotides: TGTGCCAGTAGTATCCGGACAGGATCGAGCTCTGGAAACACCATATATTTT. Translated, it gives CASSIRTGSSSGNTIYF.

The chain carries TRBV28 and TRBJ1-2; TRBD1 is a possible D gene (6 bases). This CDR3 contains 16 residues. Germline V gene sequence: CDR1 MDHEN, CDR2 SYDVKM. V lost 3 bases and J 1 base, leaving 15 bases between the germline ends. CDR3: CASSLGAEAFNYGYTF. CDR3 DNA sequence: TGTGCCAGCAGTTTGGGGGCCGAGGCCTTTAACTATGGCTACACCTTC.

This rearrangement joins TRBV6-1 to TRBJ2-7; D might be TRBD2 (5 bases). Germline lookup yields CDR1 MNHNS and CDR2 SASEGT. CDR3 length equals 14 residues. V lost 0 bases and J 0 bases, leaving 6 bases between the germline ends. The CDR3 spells CASSEALASYEQYF. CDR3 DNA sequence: TGTGCCAGCAGTGAAGCTCTAGCCTCCTACGAGCAGTACTTC.

The CDR3 sequence is CASSEVRDSYLLYEQYF. CDR3 nucleotide sequence: TGTGCCAGCAGTGAAGTTAGGGACAGCTATCTCCTCTACGAGCAGTACTTC. The chain is built from TRBV6-1 and TRBJ2-7; 7 bases are a match to TRBD1. The CDR3 is made up of 17 amino acids. The trim removed 1 base at V and 3 bases at J, leaving 12 bases unmatched. The V gene's germline CDR1 is MNHNS and CDR2 SASEGT.

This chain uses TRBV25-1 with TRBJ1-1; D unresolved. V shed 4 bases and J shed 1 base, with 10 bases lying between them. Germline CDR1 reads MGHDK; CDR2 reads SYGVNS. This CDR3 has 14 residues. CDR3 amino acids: CASSAAEGNTEAFF. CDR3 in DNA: TGTGCCAGCAGTGCAGCTGAGGGGAACACTGAAGCTTTCTTT. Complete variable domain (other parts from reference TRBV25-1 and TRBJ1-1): EADIYQTPRYLVIGTGKKITLECSQTMGHDKMYWYQQDPGMELHLIHYSYGVNSTEKGDLSSESTVSRIRTEHFPLTLESARPSHTSQYLCASSAAEGNTEAFFGQGTRLTVV.

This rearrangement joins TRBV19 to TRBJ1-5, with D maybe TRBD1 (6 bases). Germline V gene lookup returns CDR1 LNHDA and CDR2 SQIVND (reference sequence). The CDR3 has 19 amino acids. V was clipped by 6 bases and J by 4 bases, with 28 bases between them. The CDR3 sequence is CASRPPLSGQLMGNQPQHF. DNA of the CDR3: TGTGCCAGTAGGCCGCCCCTCTCGGGACAACTAATGGGGAATCAGCCCCAGCATTTT.

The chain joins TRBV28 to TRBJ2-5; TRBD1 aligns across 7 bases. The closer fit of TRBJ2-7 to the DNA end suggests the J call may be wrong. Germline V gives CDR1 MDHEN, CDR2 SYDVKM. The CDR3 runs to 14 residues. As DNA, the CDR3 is TGTGCCAGCATAAGGGGGCCAAGCTCCTACGAGCAGTACTTC. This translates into CASIRGPSSYEQYF.

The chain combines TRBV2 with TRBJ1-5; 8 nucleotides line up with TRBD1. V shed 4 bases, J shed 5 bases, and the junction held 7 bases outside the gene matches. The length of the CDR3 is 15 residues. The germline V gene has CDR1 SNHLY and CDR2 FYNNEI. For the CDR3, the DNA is TGTGCCAGCAGTGGACAGGGGAATCGGGATCAGCCCCAGCATTTT. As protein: CASSGQGNRDQPQHF.

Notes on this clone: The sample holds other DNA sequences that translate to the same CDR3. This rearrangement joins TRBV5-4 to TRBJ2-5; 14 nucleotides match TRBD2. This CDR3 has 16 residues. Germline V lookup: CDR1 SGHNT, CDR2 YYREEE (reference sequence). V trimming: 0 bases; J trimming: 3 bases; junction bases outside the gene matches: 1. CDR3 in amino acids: CASSLAGLAGEETQYF. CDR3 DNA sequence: TGTGCCAGCAGCTTGGCGGGACTAGCGGGGGAAGAGACCCAGTACTTC. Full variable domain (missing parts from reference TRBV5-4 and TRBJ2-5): ETGVTQSPTHLIKTRGQQVTLRCSSQSGHNTVSWYQQALGQGPQFIFQYYREEENGRGNFPPRFSGLQFPNYSSELNVNALELDDSALYLCASSLAGLAGEETQYFGPGTRLLVL.

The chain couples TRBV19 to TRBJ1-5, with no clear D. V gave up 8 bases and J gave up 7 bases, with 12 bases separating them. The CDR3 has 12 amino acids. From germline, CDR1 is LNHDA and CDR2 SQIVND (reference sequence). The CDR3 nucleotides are TGTGCCAGTGGACCTCCTGGGCAGCCCCAGCATTTT. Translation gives CASGPPGQPQHF.

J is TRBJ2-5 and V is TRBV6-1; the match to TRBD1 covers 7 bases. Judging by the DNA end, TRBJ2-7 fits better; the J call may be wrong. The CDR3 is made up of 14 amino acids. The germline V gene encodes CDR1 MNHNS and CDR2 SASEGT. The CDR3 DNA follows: TGTGCCAGCAGTACTAACAGGGGCGAATACGAGCAGTACTTC. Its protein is CASSTNRGEYEQYF.

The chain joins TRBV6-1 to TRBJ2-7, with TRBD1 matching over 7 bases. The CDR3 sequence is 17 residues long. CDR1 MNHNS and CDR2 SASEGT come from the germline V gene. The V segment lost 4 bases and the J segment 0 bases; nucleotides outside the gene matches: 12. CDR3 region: CASSVTTGMVISYEQYF. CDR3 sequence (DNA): TGTGCCAGCAGTGTAACGACAGGGATGGTAATCTCCTACGAGCAGTACTTC.